This T cell receptor (beta chain) was recovered during a study of T cell responses to AZD1222 COVID-19 vaccine. Regarding the study as a whole: Spike-specific TCR depth and breadth grew after two AZD1222 doses. Only five or six individuals given AZD1222 were seropositive at baseline. Researchers took repertoire samples only after the peak T cell response had come. Clonal diversity may have been underestimated in mostly white British donors.

This clone was observed once. Antigen specificity is unknown. Germline CDR1 LNHDA, CDR2 SQIVND (reference sequence). This CDR3 region has 14 residues. V was shortened by 6 bases and J by 1 base, with 12 bases between the two germline ends. This table comes from immunoSEQ multiplex PCR, and its TCRdb copy is limited to in-frame clones, with some not included. The data contain around 160,000 clones, 94% of them singletons. The receptor comes from an adult who received the AZD1222 COVID-19 vaccine. The sample in question was peripheral blood, obtained 28 days after the second AZD1222 dose. The chain carries TRBV19 and TRBJ1-1; D is uncertain. CDR3 amino acids: CASRDPGRNTEAFF. CDR3 bases: TGTGCCAGTAGAGACCCTGGCCGGAACACTGAAGCTTTCTTT.